These 17 T cell receptor beta chains were sequenced from one sample in a study of T cell repertoires in cytomegalovirus infection. One entry per CDR3 protein, called by TCRdb with MiXCR from the reads. This table holds some 900,000 distinct CDR3 sequences, approximately 32% found once. Their antigen targets remain unknown. The specimen comprised cultured CD8+ T cells from PBMCs, sampled from culture after CMV antigen stimulation. These receptors all stem from a human donor in good health (CMV status not recorded). Some clones in this sample may be carry-over from other donors' samples.

This clonotype was counted only a few times. The chain uses TRBV2 and TRBJ2-5; 9 bases are shared with TRBD1. The germline CDR1 and CDR2 sequences are SNHLY and FYNNEI. This CDR3 has 14 residues. Trimming took 2 bases from V and 4 from J; bases not matched to a gene: 2. CDR3 bases: TGTGCCAGCAGTGAATACAGGGGGCGAGAGACCCAGTACTTC. It translates to CASSEYRGRETQYF.

The chain carries TRBV4-1 and TRBJ2-1; no reliable D call. The CDR3 is made up of 13 amino acids. Germline CDR1 reads MGHRA; CDR2 reads YSYEKL. V was trimmed by 0 bases and J by 10 bases, leaving 10 bases between them. Written as DNA, the CDR3 is TGCGCCAGCAGCCAAGATGGGGTGGACGAGCAGTTCTTC. Protein product: CASSQDGVDEQFF.

A word on this clonotype: This sequence may be a read error, since a much larger clone differs from it by one base. This rearrangement joins TRBV7-2 to TRBJ1-2; D gene unclear. The length of the CDR3 is 15 residues. The germline V gene encodes CDR1 SGHTA and CDR2 FQGNSA. The CDR3 sequence is CANSVDRFSSYGYTF. The CDR3 region has the DNA TGTGCCAACAGCGTAGACCGATTCAGTTCCTATGGCTACACCTTC.

Only a few counts were recorded for this clonotype. DNA for the CDR3: TGTGCCAGCAGCCAGACACGTATCAAAAAAGAGACCCAGTACTTC. This sequence encodes CASSQTRIKKETQYF. The chain carries TRBV28 and TRBJ2-5; D ambiguous. This CDR3 has 15 amino acids. Germline loops: CDR1 MDHEN, CDR2 SYDVKM. Trimming pared 6 bases from V and 3 bases from J, leaving 17 bases between.

The chain joins TRBV13 to TRBJ1-2, with D uncertain. Germline values: CDR1 PRHDT, CDR2 FYEKMQ (reference sequence). The germline V and J ends were trimmed by 7 bases and 4 bases, with 10 bases remaining between them. The CDR3 is 12 amino acids. The CDR3 DNA follows: TGTGCCAGCACCGAGGGATCCTATGGCTACACCTTC. This codes for CASTEGSYGYTF.

This clonotype was seen just once. The chain links TRBV19 to TRBJ2-2, with D possibly being TRBD1 (5 bases). Trimming shortened V by 8 bases and J by 4 bases, and 11 bases separated the two germline ends. CDR3 length: 13 amino acids. Looked up from germline, CDR1 is LNHDA and CDR2 is SQIVND (reference sequence). CDR3 sequence (DNA): TGTGCCAGTCGACAGCCAAGCACCGGGGAGCTGTTTTTT. The encoded protein is CASRQPSTGELFF.

The genes are TRBV19 and TRBJ2-1; a weak D match, TRBD2 (6 bases). Germline V gene data show CDR1 as LNHDA and CDR2 as SQIVND (reference sequence). The CDR3 runs 15 residues. Deletions cut 7 bases from V and 3 bases from J, with 16 bases between. This CDR3 reads CASNRRGEIYNEQFF. The CDR3 DNA reads as TGTGCCAGTAATCGGAGGGGAGAGATCTACAATGAGCAGTTCTTC.

This clonotype was observed a few times. One junction end disagrees with the germline gene, perhaps due to a read error. V gene TRBV7-9 combines with J gene TRBJ2-2, with TRBD1 as a possible D gene (6 bases). The CDR3 loop spans 15 amino acids. The germline V gene encodes CDR1 SEHNR and CDR2 FQNEAQ (reference sequence). The CDR3 sequence is CATSPDQGSPGELFF. DNA of the CDR3: TGTGCCACCAGCCCTGACCAGGGGTCCCCCGGGGAGCTGTTTTTT.

Only a few counts were recorded for this clonotype. This sequence joins TRBV27 and TRBJ1-1; maybe TRBD1 (5 bases). This CDR3 has 14 residues. V was cut by 0 bases and J by 4 bases, with 9 bases left in between. In germline, CDR1 is MNHEY, CDR2 SMNVEV (reference sequence). CDR3 coding DNA: TGTGCCAGCAGTTTATCGGGGACGGGCACTGAAGCTTTCTTT. It is translated as CASSLSGTGTEAFF.

This clonotype was observed a handful of times. The chain has TRBV19 and TRBJ2-1; D is uncertain. CDR3 length equals 18 residues. V lost 2 bases and J 0 bases, leaving 17 bases between the germline ends. Germline V gives CDR1 LNHDA, CDR2 SQIVND (reference sequence). The CDR3 bases are TGTGCCAGTAGTATACTCCGAACAGCCCATAGCTCCTACAATGAGCAGTTCTTC. Translating it yields CASSILRTAHSSYNEQFF. Looking up the rest from reference TRBV19 and TRBJ2-1 gives the full variable domain: DGGITQSPKYLFRKEGQNVTLSCEQNLNHDAMYWYRQDPGQGLRLIYYSQIVNDFQKGDIAEGYSVSREKKESFPLTVTSAQKNPTAFYLCASSILRTAHSSYNEQFFGPGTRLTVL.

The count of this clonotype is one. The chain carries TRBV27 and TRBJ2-5; tentatively, D is TRBD1 (5 bases). CDR1 and CDR2 from the germline V gene are MNHEY and SMNVEV (reference sequence). Trimming stripped 4 bases from V and 7 bases from J, with 13 bases between. This CDR3 is 13 amino acids long. CDR3 region: CASSSGQAVTQYF. The CDR3 DNA reads as TGTGCCAGCAGTTCAGGGCAGGCGGTGACCCAGTACTTC.

This clonotype has only a few counts. This chain uses TRBV19 with TRBJ2-5; 7 bases map to TRBD1. The CDR3 sequence is 12 residues long. Trimming removed 6 bases from V and 6 bases from J; junction bases left unmatched: 4. The germline V gene encodes CDR1 LNHDA and CDR2 SQIVND (reference sequence). CDR3 residues: CASSDRVKTQYF. CDR3 DNA: TGTGCCAGTAGCGACAGGGTGAAGACCCAGTACTTC.

This chain connects TRBV27 to TRBJ2-1; D ambiguous. Germline V gene lookup returns CDR1 MNHEY and CDR2 SMNVEV (reference sequence). CDR3 length equals 15 residues. The V end lost 6 bases, the J end lost 5 bases, and 17 bases lay between the germline ends. The CDR3: CASSPGVLINNEQFF. The CDR3 DNA reads TGTGCCAGCAGCCCTGGCGTATTGATCAACAATGAGCAGTTCTTC.

The rearrangement joins TRBV27 to TRBJ2-1; the D gene is possibly TRBD2 (6 bases). Germline V CDR1 and CDR2: MNHEY, SMNVEV (reference sequence). The CDR3 totals 19 residues. V was trimmed by 4 bases and J by 0 bases, leaving 22 bases between them. CDR3 nucleotide sequence: TGTGCCAGCAGTTCTTACCCCCGACGAGTAGCGGTCTCCTACAATGAGCAGTTCTTC. As protein: CASSSYPRRVAVSYNEQFF.

About this clonotype itself: Since a much larger clone is just one base distant, this may be a read error. This sequence joins TRBV7-2 and TRBJ1-2, with D perhaps matching TRBD1 (5 bases). CDR3 length: 13 residues. Germline lookup yields CDR1 SGHTA and CDR2 FQGNSA. V was clipped by 1 base and J by 8 bases, with 11 bases between them. The CDR3 spells CASSLVWGDGYTF. For the CDR3, the DNA is TGTGCCAGCAGCTTAGTATGGGGCGACGGCTACACCTTC. The full variable domain, its missing parts supplied by reference TRBV7-2 and TRBJ1-2, is GAGVSQSPSNKVTEKGKDVELRCDPISGHTALYWYRQSLGQGLEFLIYFQGNSAPDKSGLPSDRFSAERTGGSVSTLTIQRTQQEDSAVYLCASSLVWGDGYTFGSGTRLTVV.

This clonotype was recorded a few times. The J gene is TRBJ2-1, the V gene TRBV10-3; 8 bases agree with TRBD1. CDR1 is ENHRY and CDR2 is SYGVKD in the germline V gene. The CDR3 covers 14 residues. V dropped 5 bases and J dropped 3; count of bases not matched to a gene: 3. The CDR3 protein is CAISTGGYYNEQFF. The CDR3 nucleotides are TGTGCCATCAGTACAGGGGGTTACTACAATGAGCAGTTCTTC.

The rearrangement joins TRBV10-3 to TRBJ2-6; unclear D gene. This CDR3 region has 15 residues. With 1 base removed from V and 1 base from J, the gap between germline ends came to 5 bases. Looked up from germline, CDR1 is ENHRY and CDR2 is SYGVKD. Written as DNA, the CDR3 is TGTGCCATCAGTGAGTGGCTTTCTGGGGCCAACGTCCTGACTTTC. Protein product: CAISEWLSGANVLTF.